This T cell receptor beta chain was sequenced in a study of CD8 T cells in ankylosing spondylitis. Regarding this clonotype: Antigen unknown.

Each CDR3 protein is one row after TCRdb ran MiXCR on the 5' RACE reads. The table shows a few hundred thousand distinct CDR3 sequences, with around 19% occurring only once. Overall study findings and caveats: In ankylosing spondylitis patients, matched synovial fluid reportedly showed significant enrichment of disease-linked clones.

The material sequenced was blood, either unsorted or a sorted T cell fraction (not recorded which). The origin of this receptor is a male donor with ankylosing spondylitis or in good health (not recorded which).

The chain's CDR3 is CSAIPWRGGRLDEQFF. CDR3 in DNA: TGCAGTGCTATCCCCTGGCGGGGGGGCCGCCTCGATGAGCAGTTCTTC. J is TRBJ2-1 and V is TRBV20-1, with TRBD2 matching 9 bases. The ends lost 4 bases at V and 8 bases at J; junction bases unmatched: 15. Germline CDR1 DFQATT, CDR2 SNEGSKA (reference sequence). The CDR3 is 16 residues long.